A single count supports the clone carrying this T cell receptor beta chain. Its antigen is still unknown. TCRdb keeps only in-frame clones here, not all; method: immunoSEQ multiplex PCR. The data contain a few hundred thousand clones, roughly 97% of them singletons. The data were taken from a study of shared clonotypes between healthy human individuals. Looking at the study overall: CD4 naive and memory got three plates each, CD8 naive two, CD8 memory one.

Per the germline V gene, CDR1 is MNHNS and CDR2 is SASEGT. Trimming took 4 bases from V and 0 from J, leaving 6 bases between them. This CDR3 comprises 14 residues. Study results and limitations: Sequencing depth was expected to influence donor clonotype sharing.

The sequencing input was naive CD4+ T cells sorted from blood. As for subset: CD45RA+ positively selected. The chain uses TRBV6-1 and TRBJ2-2; perhaps TRBD2 as D (5 bases). The sequence was obtained from a woman aged 25-40 years in good health. The CDR3, as DNA: TGTGCCAGCAGTGGGACTTCGAACACCGGGGAGCTGTTTTTT. This encodes CASSGTSNTGELFF.